This T cell receptor (beta chain) was sequenced for a study of cytomegalovirus exposure and HLA in healthy donors. For the study at large: Across around 400 genotyped donors, 65% to 90% landed in the Caucasian-associated ancestry cluster.

The PCR employed 60 Vbeta primers together with 13 Jbeta primers. Some clones are missing from TCRdb's copy, which holds only in-frame ones; the method was immunoSEQ multiplex PCR. The table shows roughly 130,000 clones, with over 60% occurring only once. Study-wide results and caveats: A link between a missense DCLRE1C variant and TCR beta V- and J-gene trimming emerged from a later analysis.

The CDR3 runs to 14 residues. Per germline, CDR1 LNHDA and CDR2 SQIVND (reference sequence). Trimming pared 10 bases from V and 0 bases from J, leaving 13 bases between. A remark on this clone: Antigen specificity is unknown.

Sequenced: PBMCs. The TCR originated in a male donor in good health and CMV-seropositive. The rearrangement joins TRBV19 to TRBJ2-1, with a weak D call TRBD2 (6 bases). The CDR3 bases are TGTGCCACCCGCCGGGAGTTCTCCTACAATGAGCAGTTCTTC. It encodes CATRREFSYNEQFF.